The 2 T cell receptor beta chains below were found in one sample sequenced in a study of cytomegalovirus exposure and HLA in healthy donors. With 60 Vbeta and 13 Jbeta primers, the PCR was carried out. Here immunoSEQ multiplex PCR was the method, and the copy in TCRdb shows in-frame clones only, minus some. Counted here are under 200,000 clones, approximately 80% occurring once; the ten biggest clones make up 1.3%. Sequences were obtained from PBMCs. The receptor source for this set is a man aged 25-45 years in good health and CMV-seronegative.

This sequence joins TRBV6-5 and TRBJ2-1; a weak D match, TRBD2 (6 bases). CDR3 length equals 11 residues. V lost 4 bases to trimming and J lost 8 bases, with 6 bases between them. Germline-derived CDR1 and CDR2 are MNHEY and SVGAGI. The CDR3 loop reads CASSWRDEQFF. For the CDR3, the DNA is TGTGCCAGCAGTTGGAGGGATGAGCAGTTCTTC.

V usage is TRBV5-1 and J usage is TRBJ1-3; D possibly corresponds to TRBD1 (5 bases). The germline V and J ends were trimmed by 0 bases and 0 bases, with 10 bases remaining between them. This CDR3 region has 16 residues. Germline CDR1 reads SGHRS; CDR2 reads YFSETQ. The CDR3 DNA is TGCGCCAGCAGCTTGGCCTCGGGGGGCTCTGGAAACACCATATATTTT. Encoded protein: CASSLASGGSGNTIYF. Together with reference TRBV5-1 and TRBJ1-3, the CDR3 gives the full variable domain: KAGVTQTPRYLIKTRGQQVTLSCSPISGHRSVSWYQQTPGQGLQFLFEYFSETQRNKGNFPGRFSGRQFSNSRSEMNVSTLELGDSALYLCASSLASGGSGNTIYFGEGSWLTVV.